This entry is about one T cell receptor (beta chain). The sample belongs to a study of control samples from healthy donors and cancer patients. V was clipped by 0 bases and J by 4 bases; unmatched bases: 5. CDR1 and CDR2 (germline): SGHRS, YFSETQ. This CDR3 has 15 residues. Assay: immunoSEQ multiplex PCR; the TCRdb copy retains only in-frame clones and omits some. Of roughly 80,000 clones listed, roughly 91% are singletons. The chain combines TRBV5-1 with TRBJ2-3, with TRBD2 identical over 7 bases. This clonotype originated in a man aged 50-59 years in good health. Sequenced sample: blood. CDR3 sequence (DNA): TGCGCCAGCAGCTTGGCCCCGGGGGGTGCAGATACGCAGTATTTT. It encodes CASSLAPGGADTQYF.